This T cell receptor (beta chain) was captured by sequencing in a study of circulating CD8 cells and anti-PD-1 response in melanoma. Study information: Every 2 weeks, patients got 3 mg/kg nivolumab intravenously. Of approximately 13 patients, seven got anti-PD-1 first and six had prior therapy.

The CDR3 consists of 15 residues. V shed 2 bases and J shed 2 bases, with 10 bases lying between them. Germline V lookup: CDR1 MNHEY, CDR2 SMNVEV (reference sequence). Study-wide results and caveats: Generally, no replicate experiments were performed.

Four subsets defined by PD-1 and/or TIGIT were sorted from live CD3+CD8+TCRalphabeta+ cells. The QIAseq Immune Repertoire TCR panel built the libraries from approximately 16 ng of total RNA. A single record per CDR3 protein comes from TCRdb applying MiXCR to the reads. The top ten hold less than 80% of the sample, which has over a hundred distinct CDR3 sequences, 5.9% seen once. By proportion, this clonotype is large. The target antigen is unknown. The J gene is TRBJ1-5, the V gene TRBV27; D might be TRBD1 (6 bases). Sequenced material: CD8+ T cells from PBMCs, taken at baseline or after one month of anti-PD-1 therapy (not recorded which). The clonotype was recovered from a human donor with melanoma. The CDR3 DNA is TGTGCCAGCAGTTTAATGGCAGGGGGCAATCAGCCCCAGCATTTT. Protein sequence: CASSLMAGGNQPQHF.